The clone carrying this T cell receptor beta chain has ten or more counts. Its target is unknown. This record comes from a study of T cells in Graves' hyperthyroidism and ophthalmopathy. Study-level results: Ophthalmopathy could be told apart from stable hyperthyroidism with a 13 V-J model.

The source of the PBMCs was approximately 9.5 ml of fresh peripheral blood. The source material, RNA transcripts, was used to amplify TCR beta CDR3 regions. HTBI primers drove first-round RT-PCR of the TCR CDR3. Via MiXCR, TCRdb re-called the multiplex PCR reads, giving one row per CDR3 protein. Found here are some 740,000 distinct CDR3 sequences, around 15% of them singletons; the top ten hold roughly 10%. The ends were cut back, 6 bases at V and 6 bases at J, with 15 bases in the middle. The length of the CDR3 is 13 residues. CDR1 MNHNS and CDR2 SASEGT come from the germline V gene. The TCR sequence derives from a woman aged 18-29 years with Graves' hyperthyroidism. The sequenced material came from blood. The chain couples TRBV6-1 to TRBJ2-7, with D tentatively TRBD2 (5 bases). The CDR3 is CASSPGLGTEQYF. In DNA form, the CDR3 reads TGTGCCAGCAGCCCCGGACTGGGAACCGAGCAGTACTTC.